These 25 T cell receptor beta chains came from one sample sequenced in a study of blood T cell repertoires in COVID-19. Sequenced by immunoSEQ multiplex PCR; TCRdb stores in-frame clones only, minus some. The table records 45,000 to 50,000 clones, roughly 88% of them present only once. The sequencing sample was made of peripheral blood. These TCRs come from a man in his fifties with acute or convalescent COVID-19.

This clone was counted a few times. The CDR3 DNA reads as TGTGCCAGCAGCCCCCCCCAGACTAGCGGGAGGGAGACCCAGTACTTC. This codes for CASSPPQTSGRETQYF. The chain is built from TRBV5-4 and TRBJ2-5; 13 bases are shared with TRBD2. V trimming: 4 bases; J trimming: 5 bases; junction bases outside the gene matches: 8. Germline V gene lookup returns CDR1 SGHNT and CDR2 YYREEE (reference sequence). This CDR3 has 16 residues.

The V and J genes are TRBV29-1 and TRBJ2-5; D is uncertain. The germline V gene has CDR1 SQVTM and CDR2 ANQGSEA. Deletions cut 7 bases from V and 3 bases from J, with 9 bases between. The CDR3 loop spans 11 amino acids. The CDR3 DNA follows: TGCAGCGGGTCGGTCAAAGAGACCCAGTACTTC. Its protein is CSGSVKETQYF.

The chain is built from TRBV4-2 and TRBJ1-4, with a possible D match to TRBD1 (5 bases). Germline V gene sequence: CDR1 LGHNA, CDR2 YNFKEQ. V lost 1 base and J 8 bases, leaving 17 bases between the germline ends. The CDR3 is 16 amino acids. The CDR3: CASSQAPGLGQEKLFF. CDR3 in DNA: TGTGCCAGCAGCCAAGCTCCGGGACTAGGTCAGGAAAAACTGTTTTTT.

The rearrangement joins TRBV19 to TRBJ1-5; the D gene is possibly TRBD1 (5 bases). Germline V lookup: CDR1 LNHDA, CDR2 SQIVND (reference sequence). Between the trimmed V and J ends, which lost 5 bases and 3 bases, there was a span of 11 bases. The CDR3 covers 14 residues. Here the CDR3 reads CASSSQGFNQPQHF. The CDR3 DNA sequence: TGTGCCAGTAGTTCCCAGGGTTTCAATCAGCCCCAGCATTTT.

The chain employs TRBV19 and TRBJ1-5; D call uncertain. The germline V and J ends were trimmed by 1 base and 3 bases, with 10 bases remaining between them. CDR1 LNHDA and CDR2 SQIVND come from the germline V gene (reference sequence). CDR3 length: 15 residues. The CDR3 DNA follows: TGTGCCAGTAGTATAGGGGCGGGGAACAATCAGCCCCAGCATTTT. Translated, it gives CASSIGAGNNQPQHF.

This chain uses TRBV5-1 with TRBJ2-5, with 9 nucleotides matching TRBD1. The CDR3 length is 17 residues. Looked up from germline, CDR1 is SGHRS and CDR2 is YFSETQ. The V segment lost 3 bases and the J segment 4 bases; nucleotides outside the gene matches: 13. CDR3 sequence reads: CASSSRLRTGVGETQYF. The DNA for the CDR3 is TGCGCCAGCAGCTCCCGCCTCCGGACAGGGGTGGGAGAGACCCAGTACTTC.

The V call is TRBV23-1, the J call TRBJ1-2; D perhaps matches TRBD1 (5 bases). TRBV23-1 is noted as an ORF with a role that remains uncertain. The CDR3 spans 15 residues. The V end was cut by 6 bases, the J end by 0 bases, with 14 bases between. The CDR3 protein is CASSPLGGANYGYTF. As DNA, the CDR3 is TGCGCCAGCAGCCCCCTGGGGGGAGCTAACTATGGCTACACCTTC.

The chain recombines TRBV7-2 with TRBJ2-1; TRBD2 might be the D (6 bases). CDR3 length: 16 residues. V was pared by 2 bases and J by 0 bases, with 11 bases between. Germline V CDR1 and CDR2: SGHTA, FQGNSA. The CDR3 DNA sequence: TGTGCCAGCAGCTTACTCCGGGACTTCTCCTACAATGAGCAGTTCTTC. Protein sequence: CASSLLRDFSYNEQFF.

The chain carries TRBV4-2 and TRBJ2-1; 14 bases map to TRBD2. Germline V gene sequence: CDR1 LGHNA, CDR2 YNFKEQ. The CDR3 sequence is 17 residues long. V was clipped by 1 base and J by 7 bases; unmatched bases: 6. CDR3 amino acids: CASSQGGGLAGVNEQFF. CDR3 DNA: TGTGCCAGCAGCCAAGGGGGGGGACTAGCGGGAGTTAATGAGCAGTTCTTC.

This chain joins TRBV27 and TRBJ2-7; no definite D call. The germline V and J ends were trimmed by 6 bases and 4 bases, with 13 bases remaining between them. CDR3 size: 13 residues. In germline, CDR1 is MNHEY, CDR2 SMNVEV (reference sequence). The chain's CDR3 is CASRAIPGYEQYF. The CDR3 bases are TGTGCCAGCAGAGCCATTCCGGGTTACGAGCAGTACTTC.

The rearrangement joins TRBV4-3 to TRBJ2-7; 10 nucleotides line up with TRBD1. CDR3 length: 15 residues. Germline CDR1 reads LGHNA; CDR2 reads YSLEER. V gave up 4 bases and J gave up 2 bases; unmatched junction bases: 5. The CDR3 nucleotides read TGCGCCAGCAGCCCCGGGACAGGGGCCACCTACGAGCAGTACTTC. Protein sequence: CASSPGTGATYEQYF.

This clone was detected a few times. The V call is TRBV27, the J call TRBJ1-1; 7 bases line up with TRBD1. Looked up from germline, CDR1 is MNHEY and CDR2 is SMNVEV (reference sequence). Losses at the gene ends were 6 bases for V and 4 bases for J; bases not matched to a gene: 5. The CDR3 runs to 13 residues. The CDR3, as DNA: TGTGCCAGCAGCTTTGACAGGGCCACTGAAGCTTTCTTT. Protein: CASSFDRATEAFF.

The chain couples TRBV12-1 to TRBJ1-5; the DNA was not used to check the table's D call, TRBD1. TRBV12-1 is annotated as a pseudogene. This CDR3 has 15 residues. The CDR3 region is CASSRGQPYNQPQHF. The CDR3 nucleotides are TGTGCCAGCAGCCGGGGACAGCCCTACAATCAGCCCCAGCATTTT.

This chain connects TRBV7-9 to TRBJ2-3, with D possibly being TRBD1 (7 bases). Per the germline V gene, CDR1 is SEHNR and CDR2 is FQNEAQ (reference sequence). Trimming left V 4 bases short and J 3 bases short, with 14 bases between. The CDR3 is made up of 15 amino acids. The CDR3 here is CASSSFPGGTDTQYF. The CDR3 bases are TGTGCCAGCAGCTCATTTCCAGGGGGGACAGATACGCAGTATTTT.

This chain uses TRBV19 with TRBJ1-1, with D perhaps TRBD1 (6 bases). Trimming shortened V by 11 bases and J by 9 bases, and 16 bases separated the two germline ends. The CDR3 has 11 amino acids. Germline assignment: CDR1 LNHDA and CDR2 SQIVND (reference sequence). In DNA, the CDR3 is TGTGCCTCCGCGGACAGAATCCAAGCTTTCTTT. As protein: CASADRIQAFF.

The chain links TRBV12-5 to TRBJ2-2; tentative D call: TRBD2 (7 bases). From germline, CDR1 is LGHNT and CDR2 FRNRAP. Trimming stripped 3 bases from V and 5 bases from J, with 10 bases between. The CDR3 is made up of 14 amino acids. The CDR3 sequence: CASGLGGGTGELFF. CDR3 in DNA: TGTGCTAGTGGTTTAGGGGGAGGGACCGGGGAGCTGTTTTTT.

The rearrangement uses TRBV7-3 and TRBJ1-1; 9 nucleotides agree with TRBD1. J was trimmed by 5 bases and V by 5 bases; bases with no gene match: 6. CDR1 SGHTA and CDR2 FQGTGA come from the germline V gene. The CDR3 runs 14 residues. The CDR3 nucleotides read TGTGCCAGCAGCACGTCGACAGGGGGAACTGAAGCTTTCTTT. As protein: CASSTSTGGTEAFF.

The chain uses TRBV7-6 and TRBJ1-4; unclear D gene. CDR1 is SGHVS, CDR2 FNYEAQ, per germline. With 5 bases removed from V and 7 bases from J, the gap between germline ends came to 8 bases. The length of the CDR3 is 12 residues. As DNA, the CDR3 is TGTGCCAGCAGCGGGCTAGCTGAAAAACTGTTTTTT. As protein: CASSGLAEKLFF.

The V call is TRBV5-1, the J call TRBJ2-1; 12 bases agree with TRBD1. V lost 4 bases, J lost 7 bases, and 9 bases stayed unmatched. Germline V CDR1 and CDR2: SGHRS, YFSETQ. The CDR3 has 16 amino acids. The DNA for the CDR3 is TGCGCCAGCAGCACAACGGGACAGGGGGCAGAAAATGAGCAGTTCTTC. It yields the protein CASSTTGQGAENEQFF.

The V gene is TRBV19, the J gene TRBJ1-4; tentative D call: TRBD1 (6 bases). The V and J ends lost 6 bases and 7 bases respectively, with 15 bases between them. The CDR3 is made up of 14 amino acids. The germline V gene has CDR1 LNHDA and CDR2 SQIVND (reference sequence). The CDR3 DNA sequence: TGTGCCAGTAGCAGTGGTGGGGGCGTTGAAAAACTGTTTTTT. Amino acids: CASSSGGGVEKLFF.

The CDR3 region has the DNA TGTGCCACCAGTGACCGGACACCAAGCACAGATACGCAGTATTTT. Translating it yields CATSDRTPSTDTQYF. V is TRBV24-1 and J is TRBJ2-3; D might be TRBD1 (5 bases). CDR1 and CDR2 (germline): KGHDR, SFDVKD. V lost 4 bases and J lost 0, with 10 bases in between. The CDR3 has 15 amino acids.

The chain is built from TRBV2 and TRBJ1-4; TRBD1 aligns across 7 bases. The CDR3 is 14 residues long. V was clipped by 6 bases and J by 8 bases; unmatched bases: 9. CDR1 is SNHLY, CDR2 FYNNEI, per germline. CDR3 region: CASRWGTVEEKLFF. The CDR3 DNA sequence: TGTGCCAGCAGATGGGGGACAGTGGAAGAAAAACTGTTTTTT.

This sequence joins TRBV7-6 and TRBJ2-3; D is ambiguous. Germline CDR1 reads SGHVS; CDR2 reads FNYEAQ. The V end lost 4 bases, the J end lost 1 base, and 9 bases lay between the germline ends. This CDR3 has 14 residues. The CDR3: CASSSDTRTDTQYF. CDR3 sequence (DNA): TGTGCCAGCAGCTCCGACACCCGCACAGATACGCAGTATTTT.

V usage is TRBV5-1 and J usage is TRBJ2-3; 11 bases line up with TRBD2. This CDR3 has 15 residues. V trimming: 2 bases; J trimming: 5 bases; junction bases outside the gene matches: 4. CDR1 is SGHRS and CDR2 is YFSETQ in the germline V gene. The CDR3 region is CASSLFGLAGDTQYF. CDR3 in DNA: TGCGCCAGCAGCTTATTCGGACTAGCGGGAGATACGCAGTATTTT.

The rearrangement joins TRBV7-2 to TRBJ2-5; maybe TRBD1 (6 bases). Trimming took off 3 bases at V and 4 bases at J, with 12 bases between the two ends. Germline V gene sequence: CDR1 SGHTA, CDR2 FQGNSA. The CDR3 has 14 amino acids. CDR3 sequence (DNA): TGTGCCAGCAGCTTCGAACAGGGTGGAGAGACCCAGTACTTC. Its protein is CASSFEQGGETQYF.